This passage covers 28 T cell receptor beta chains from one sample sequenced in a study of T cell responses to AZD1222 COVID-19 vaccine. Sequencing used immunoSEQ multiplex PCR; TCRdb keeps in-frame clones, though not all of them. The sample consists of 100,000 to 150,000 clones, around 91% of them appearing once. The material sequenced was peripheral blood, taken on day 0 of AZD1222 vaccination. These receptors all stem from an adult in good health.

As for this clone: Germline and junction disagree at one end, which may indicate a read error. The chain combines TRBV5-1 with TRBJ1-1; tentatively, D is TRBD1 (6 bases). The CDR3 runs to 14 residues. Germline V gene data show CDR1 as SGHRS and CDR2 as YFSETQ. CDR3 bases: TGCGCCAGCAGATTGGACAGTTTTAACACTGAAGCTTTCTTT. This codes for CASRLDSFNTEAFF. Full variable domain (rest looked up from reference TRBV5-1 and TRBJ1-1): KAGVTQTPRYLIKTRGQQVTLSCSPISGHRSVSWYQQTPGQGLQFLFEYFSETQRNKGNFPGRFSGRQFSNSRSEMNVSTLELGDSALYLCASRLDSFNTEAFFGQGTRLTVV.

J is TRBJ2-7 and V is TRBV7-9, with a tentative D call TRBD2 (5 bases). Germline values: CDR1 SEHNR, CDR2 FQNEAQ (reference sequence). The CDR3 sequence is 14 residues long. V was pared by 2 bases and J by 5 bases, with 13 bases between. The chain's CDR3 is CASSLFREFDEQYF. CDR3 coding DNA: TGTGCCAGCAGCTTATTTAGGGAGTTCGACGAGCAGTACTTC.

CDR3 sequence reads: CASIGQTGGYTF. DNA for the CDR3: TGTGCCAGCATTGGACAGACGGGTGGCTACACCTTC. This sequence joins TRBV5-6 and TRBJ1-2, with D tentatively TRBD1 (6 bases). CDR1 and CDR2 (germline): SGHDT, YYEEEE. V was pared by 6 bases and J by 7 bases, with 13 bases between. This CDR3 has 12 residues. The entire variable domain, with the rest obtained from reference TRBV5-6 and TRBJ1-2, is as follows: DAGVTQSPTHLIKTRGQQVTLRCSPKSGHDTVSWYQQALGQGPQFIFQYYEEEERQRGNFPDRFSGHQFPNYSSELNVNALLLGDSALYLCASIGQTGGYTFGSGTRLTVV.

This clone was counted between two and nine times. The CDR3 loop is CASSIMDSGEQYF. For the CDR3, the DNA is TGTGCCAGTAGTATCATGGACTCCGGCGAGCAGTACTTC. This chain connects TRBV19 to TRBJ2-7; possibly TRBD2 for D (5 bases). The CDR3 extends over 13 amino acids. Trimming removed 3 bases from V and 6 bases from J, with 12 bases in between. Germline V gene lookup returns CDR1 LNHDA and CDR2 SQIVND (reference sequence).

This chain links TRBV15 with TRBJ1-1; a weak D match, TRBD1 (5 bases). This CDR3 comprises 15 residues. V was pared by 5 bases and J by 4 bases, with 17 bases between. Looked up from germline, CDR1 is LNHNV and CDR2 is YYDKDF (reference sequence). The CDR3 region is CATSSHGGRGTEAFF. In nucleotides, the CDR3 is TGTGCCACCAGCTCTCATGGGGGGAGGGGCACTGAAGCTTTCTTT.

The CDR3 here is CASSAPFVHSPLHF. The CDR3 DNA is TGTGCCAGCAGTGCCCCCTTCGTTCATTCACCCCTCCACTTT. The chain carries TRBV25-1 and TRBJ1-6, with D hard to call. This CDR3 region has 14 residues. Germline CDR1 reads MGHDK; CDR2 reads SYGVNS. Between the trimmed V and J ends, which lost 4 bases and 8 bases, there was a span of 12 bases.

The V gene is TRBV30, the J gene TRBJ2-2; TRBD1 might be the D (6 bases). Germline V lookup: CDR1 GTSNPN, CDR2 SVGIG (reference sequence). The CDR3 is 14 amino acids. Trimming cost V 2 bases and J 7 bases, with 14 bases left between them. CDR3 nucleotides: TGTGCCTGGAGTCGGGTACAGGGAAACGGGGAGCTGTTTTTT. Protein sequence: CAWSRVQGNGELFF.

The chain uses TRBV27 and TRBJ1-4; D might be TRBD1 (5 bases). Germline lookup yields CDR1 MNHEY and CDR2 SMNVEV (reference sequence). V was pared by 3 bases and J by 11 bases, with 16 bases between. This CDR3 has 14 residues. Written as DNA, the CDR3 is TGTGCCAGCAGTTTTCAAAGGGGCTTGTGGAAACTGTTTTTT. Translating it yields CASSFQRGLWKLFF.

The chain recombines TRBV24-1 with TRBJ2-1; possible D gene TRBD2, 5 bases. Germline V gene lookup returns CDR1 KGHDR and CDR2 SFDVKD. The CDR3 contains 16 residues. V lost 3 bases and J 4 bases, leaving 15 bases between the germline ends. CDR3 sequence: CATSDTASRNYNEQFF. The DNA for the CDR3 is TGTGCCACCAGTGATACGGCTAGCCGTAATTACAATGAGCAGTTCTTC.

The rearrangement uses TRBV29-1 and TRBJ2-2, with 7 bases matching TRBD2. This CDR3 has 14 amino acids. The V gene's germline CDR1 is SQVTM and CDR2 ANQGSEA. V shed 5 bases, J shed 4 bases, and the junction held 7 bases outside the gene matches. The CDR3 DNA follows: TGCAGCGTTTCACGGGGCGGGGGCACCGGGGAGCTGTTTTTT. This codes for CSVSRGGGTGELFF.

The rearrangement uses TRBV2 and TRBJ2-1; 12 bases map to TRBD2. The CDR3 has 14 residues. V lost 9 bases, J lost 7 bases, and 7 bases stayed unmatched. Per germline, CDR1 SNHLY and CDR2 FYNNEI. The CDR3 here is CASSTSGGLNEQFF. The CDR3 DNA follows: TGTGCCAGTTCGACTAGCGGGGGTTTGAATGAGCAGTTCTTC.

With regard to this clone: Other DNA sequences in the sample encode the same CDR3. The chain uses TRBV9 and TRBJ2-3; D is ambiguous. The CDR3 runs to 16 residues. Trimming stripped 0 bases from V and 3 bases from J, with 14 bases between. CDR1 SGDLS and CDR2 YYNGEE come from the germline V gene. DNA of the CDR3: TGTGCCAGCAGCGTAGTTGGTAACCTACCAACAGATACGCAGTATTTT. This translates into CASSVVGNLPTDTQYF. Full variable domain (missing parts from reference TRBV9 and TRBJ2-3): DSGVTQTPKHLITATGQRVTLRCSPRSGDLSVYWYQQSLDQGLQFLIQYYNGEERAKGNILERFSAQQFPDLHSELNLSSLELGDSALYFCASSVVGNLPTDTQYFGPGTRLTVL.

The chain uses TRBV23-1 and TRBJ1-1; unclear D gene. TRBV23-1 is an open reading frame, and its role is uncertain. The V end was cut by 8 bases, the J end by 6 bases, with 13 bases between. The CDR3 loop spans 12 amino acids. The CDR3 reads CASPVRTAEAFF. Written as DNA, the CDR3 is TGCGCCAGCCCAGTGCGAACAGCTGAAGCTTTCTTT.

Note on this clone: An end of the junction differs from the germline gene, which may be a read error. This chain joins TRBV7-2 and TRBJ2-3; 13 bases agree with TRBD2. This CDR3 has 18 amino acids. Germline V gene data show CDR1 as SGHTA and CDR2 as FQGNSA. CDR3 sequence: CASTLGLAGVFSTDTQYF. The CDR3 DNA follows: TGTGCCAGCACCTTAGGACTAGCGGGAGTATTTAGCACAGATACGCAGTATTTT.

The chain recombines TRBV2 with TRBJ2-3; a possible D gene is TRBD1 (5 bases). CDR1 is SNHLY, CDR2 FYNNEI, per germline. CDR3 length: 15 residues. V lost 6 bases and J 3 bases, leaving 16 bases between the germline ends. CDR3 sequence reads: CASSQQDIQTDTQYF. In DNA form, the CDR3 reads TGTGCCAGCAGCCAACAGGACATTCAAACAGATACGCAGTATTTT. Based on the CDR3 plus reference TRBV2 and TRBJ2-3, the full variable domain is EPEVTQTPSHQVTQMGQEVILRCVPISNHLYFYWYRQILGQKVEFLVSFYNNEISEKSEIFDDQFSVERPDGSNFTLKIRSTKLEDSAMYFCASSQQDIQTDTQYFGPGTRLTVL.

The CDR3 loop reads CASSYRVTGANVLTF. CDR3 DNA: TGTGCCAGCAGTTACAGGGTAACTGGGGCCAACGTCCTGACTTTC. This chain connects TRBV6-5 to TRBJ2-6; no clear D. CDR3 size: 15 residues. V lost 2 bases, J lost 2 bases, and 7 bases lay in between. Germline CDR1 is MNHEY and CDR2 is SVGAGI.

V is TRBV5-6 and J is TRBJ2-1, with D hard to call. Germline lookup yields CDR1 SGHDT and CDR2 YYEEEE. This CDR3 contains 13 residues. With 0 bases removed from V and 4 bases from J, the gap between germline ends came to 5 bases. As DNA, the CDR3 is TGTGCCAGCAGCTTGGATATGTACAATGAGCAGTTCTTC. It encodes CASSLDMYNEQFF.

The chain joins TRBV5-1 to TRBJ1-1, with 7 bases matching TRBD1. CDR3 size: 15 residues. CDR1 is SGHRS, CDR2 YFSETQ, per germline. With V trimmed by 4 bases and J by 2 bases, 8 bases remained unmatched. CDR3: CASSPIGQVNTEAFF. CDR3 bases: TGCGCCAGCAGCCCGATAGGACAGGTTAACACTGAAGCTTTCTTT.

V is TRBV2 and J is TRBJ1-5; D may be TRBD1 (6 bases). Germline V lookup: CDR1 SNHLY, CDR2 FYNNEI. Trimming left V 8 bases short and J 7 bases short, with 15 bases between. The length of the CDR3 is 13 residues. The CDR3 is CASQEGGRQPQHF. The CDR3 region has the DNA TGTGCCAGCCAAGAGGGGGGCCGGCAGCCCCAGCATTTT.

This chain connects TRBV11-3 to TRBJ2-1; no firm D call. With 5 bases removed from V and 2 bases from J, the gap between germline ends came to 19 bases. CDR3 size: 17 residues. Germline V gene sequence: CDR1 SGHNT, CDR2 YENEEA. CDR3 nucleotides: TGTGCCAGCAGCCCCTCCTTTTCCGGCGCTCCCTACAATGAGCAGTTCTTC. Translated: CASSPSFSGAPYNEQFF.

The V call is TRBV7-6, the J call TRBJ1-2; D remains ambiguous. V dropped 4 bases and J dropped 8 bases, with 20 bases sitting between them. The CDR3 is 15 residues long. Germline CDR1 SGHVS, CDR2 FNYEAQ. Written as DNA, the CDR3 is TGTGCCAGCAGCTACGGCCCTGACGTCCCGGGAGGCTACACCTTC. This encodes CASSYGPDVPGGYTF.

The J gene is TRBJ1-4, the V gene TRBV6-2 or TRBV6-3; 8 positions match TRBD1. Germline V gene lookup returns CDR1 MNHEY and CDR2 SVGEGT. The J segment lost 7 bases and the V segment lost 2 bases, leaving 6 bases of the junction unmatched. The CDR3 totals 15 residues. CDR3 DNA: TGTGCCAGCAGTTACGTCGGGACAGGTGGTGAAAAACTGTTTTTT. This translates into CASSYVGTGGEKLFF.

This clone occurred once. The rearrangement uses TRBV9 and TRBJ1-4; TRBD1 is a possible D gene (5 bases). The germline V and J ends were trimmed by 4 bases and 8 bases, with 21 bases remaining between them. This CDR3 is built from 16 residues. Germline lookup yields CDR1 SGDLS and CDR2 YYNGEE. CDR3 coding DNA: TGTGCCAGCAGCACCGGGACGGACCTATATGAGGAAAAACTGTTTTTT. Translation: CASSTGTDLYEEKLFF.

The V gene is TRBV5-8, the J gene TRBJ2-2, with TRBD2 matching over 12 bases. CDR1 and CDR2 (germline): SGHTS, YDEGEE. The CDR3 sequence is 17 residues long. Trimming took 3 bases from V and 1 from J; bases not matched to a gene: 4. In DNA form, the CDR3 reads TGTGCCAGCAGCTCTGGACTAGCGGGATTGAACACCGGGGAGCTGTTTTTT. The encoded protein is CASSSGLAGLNTGELFF. The complete variable domain, with remaining parts taken from reference TRBV5-8 and TRBJ2-2, reads EAGVTQSPTHLIKTRGQQATLRCSPISGHTSVYWYQQALGLGLQFLLWYDEGEERNRGNFPPRFSGRQFPNYSSELNVNALELEDSALYLCASSSGLAGLNTGELFFGEGSRLTVL.

This clone was seen only once. The chain has TRBV7-2 and TRBJ2-5; 7 nucleotides agree with TRBD1. Germline V gene sequence: CDR1 SGHTA, CDR2 FQGNSA. The ends lost 5 bases at V and 4 bases at J; junction bases unmatched: 7. CDR3 size: 14 residues. The CDR3, as DNA: TGTGCCAGCAGCCCAAGATACAGGGGAGAGACCCAGTACTTC. This codes for CASSPRYRGETQYF.

Written as DNA, the CDR3 is TGTGCCACCAGTGACCCATCTAGAGGGAACACTGAAGCTTTCTTT. Translation: CATSDPSRGNTEAFF. The chain couples TRBV24-1 to TRBJ1-1; the D is unclear. The CDR3 spans 15 residues. Per the germline V gene, CDR1 is KGHDR and CDR2 is SFDVKD. The V end lost 4 bases, the J end lost 1 base, and 12 bases lay between the germline ends.

The chain uses TRBV7-9 and TRBJ1-4; D ambiguous. The V gene lost 5 bases and the J gene lost 2 bases, with 12 bases spanning the gap. CDR3 length: 15 amino acids. The germline CDR1 and CDR2 sequences are SEHNR and FQNEAQ (reference sequence). The DNA for the CDR3 is TGTGCCAGCAGCCCAAATCGGGGTACTAATGAAAAACTGTTTTTT. The encoded protein is CASSPNRGTNEKLFF.

The genes are TRBV5-1 and TRBJ1-3; TRBD1 might be the D (5 bases). CDR1 is SGHRS, CDR2 YFSETQ, per germline. The V end was cut by 4 bases, the J end by 0 bases, with 11 bases between. The CDR3 has 15 amino acids. The CDR3 is CASSREDTSGNTIYF. In DNA form, the CDR3 reads TGCGCCAGCAGCCGGGAGGACACCTCTGGAAACACCATATATTTT.